This passage covers 10 T cell receptor beta chains from one sample sequenced in a study of blood T cell repertoires in COVID-19. The protocol was immunoSEQ multiplex PCR, while the TCRdb copy is restricted to in-frame clones and leaves out a portion. The sample has about 250,000 clones; 80% to 90% are singletons. The specimen was peripheral blood. The receptor set was obtained from a man of 80 years or more with acute or convalescent COVID-19.

J is TRBJ1-1 and V is TRBV27, with D unresolved. There are 16 residues in the CDR3. Trimming pared 5 bases from V and 6 bases from J, leaving 22 bases between. CDR1 is MNHEY, CDR2 SMNVEV, per germline (reference sequence). The CDR3 bases are TGTGCCAGCAGTCCTTCCCCAACGGGGATCCGCGCTGAAGCTTTCTTT. It is translated as CASSPSPTGIRAEAFF.

V is TRBV2 and J is TRBJ2-7; TRBD1 is a possible D gene (6 bases). CDR3 size: 14 residues. Germline V gene sequence: CDR1 SNHLY, CDR2 FYNNEI. Deletions cut 3 bases from V and 3 bases from J, with 12 bases between. CDR3 protein: CASSEIQGSYEQYF. CDR3 nucleotides: TGTGCCAGCAGTGAGATACAGGGAAGCTACGAGCAGTACTTC.

This clone has a handful of counts. This chain uses TRBV7-3 with TRBJ1-1; tentatively, D is TRBD1 (5 bases). V gave up 2 bases and J gave up 1 base, with 5 bases separating them. Germline CDR1 SGHTA, CDR2 FQGTGA. This CDR3 region has 13 residues. In DNA form, the CDR3 reads TGTGCCAGCAGCTTACAGGGGAACACTGAAGCTTTCTTT. Its translation is CASSLQGNTEAFF.

The chain employs TRBV29-1 and TRBJ1-3; D is ambiguous. V dropped 5 bases and J dropped 12 bases, with 14 bases sitting between them. This CDR3 region has 11 residues. Germline V gene lookup returns CDR1 SQVTM and CDR2 ANQGSEA. This CDR3 reads CSVSDGRGIYF. The CDR3 DNA reads as TGCAGCGTTTCAGACGGTCGGGGCATATATTTT.

The CDR3 sequence is CASSLQVGQPQHF. CDR3 bases: TGTGCCAGCAGCCTACAGGTTGGCCAGCCCCAGCATTTT. The chain uses TRBV6-5 and TRBJ1-5; a possible D gene is TRBD1 (5 bases). This CDR3 comprises 13 residues. V lost 6 bases and J lost 7, with 13 bases in between. Per germline, CDR1 MNHEY and CDR2 SVGAGI.

The CDR3: CASSLDRDNEQFF. The CDR3 DNA reads as TGTGCCAGCAGCTTGGACAGGGACAATGAGCAGTTCTTC. V is TRBV11-2 and J is TRBJ2-1; 8 positions match TRBD1. Trimming at V came to 3 bases and at J to 5 bases, leaving 0 bases not matched to a gene. Germline V CDR1 and CDR2: SGHAT, FQNNGV. The length of the CDR3 is 13 residues.

This sequence joins TRBV12-3 or TRBV12-4 and TRBJ2-3; D is undetermined. With 6 bases removed from V and 0 bases from J, the gap between germline ends came to 7 bases. The CDR3 consists of 13 residues. The CDR3 DNA sequence: TGTGCCAGCAGCCCTCTCAGCACAGATACGCAGTATTTT. Translated, it gives CASSPLSTDTQYF.

The rearrangement links TRBV5-6 to TRBJ2-5; the D is unclear. The CDR3 runs to 14 residues. Looked up from germline, CDR1 is SGHDT and CDR2 is YYEEEE. Trimming took off 2 bases at V and 9 bases at J, with 17 bases between the two ends. CDR3 coding DNA: TGTGCCAGCAGCTTACTGTCGCCCCCGAGTGCCCAGTACTTC. This sequence encodes CASSLLSPPSAQYF.

The rearrangement joins TRBV25-1 to TRBJ1-4; maybe TRBD1 (6 bases). Germline V CDR1 and CDR2: MGHDK, SYGVNS. V was shortened by 6 bases and J by 4 bases, with 9 bases between the two germline ends. CDR3 length: 13 residues. CDR3 nucleotides: TGTGCCAGCAGCGGGACACTTAATGAAAAACTGTTTTTT. This codes for CASSGTLNEKLFF.

The J gene is TRBJ2-2, the V gene TRBV7-6; 8 nucleotides line up with TRBD2. Germline lookup yields CDR1 SGHVS and CDR2 FNYEAQ. Germline trimming cut 1 base from V and 3 bases from J; bases unmatched to any gene: 4. The CDR3 contains 16 residues. CDR3 sequence (DNA): TGTGCCAGCAGCTTAGGGCTAGCGGGTTACACCGGGGAGCTGTTTTTT. Amino acids: CASSLGLAGYTGELFF.